Shown below are 32 T cell receptor beta chains from a single sample sequenced in a study of siplizumab effects on memory and regulatory T cells. Profiling relied on immunoSEQ multiplex PCR, and the TCRdb table lists in-frame clones only, not all of them. The sample holds about 100,000 clones, about 90% seen once. The sequenced sample was CD4+ T cells sorted from blood. Receptors originate from a human donor in good health.

V gene TRBV28 combines with J gene TRBJ1-3, with 11 positions matching TRBD1. Per germline, CDR1 MDHEN and CDR2 SYDVKM. This CDR3 is 17 amino acids long. Germline trimming cut 6 bases from V and 0 bases from J; bases unmatched to any gene: 7. The CDR3 DNA is TGTGCCAGCAGAGGACAGGGGGCAAGTGGCTCTGGAAACACCATATATTTT. Its protein is CASRGQGASGSGNTIYF.

J is TRBJ2-1 and V is TRBV7-3; 8 nucleotides agree with TRBD1. The V and J ends lost 5 bases and 3 bases, in that order; junction bases with no gene match: 3. CDR1 is SGHTA, CDR2 FQGTGA, per germline. The CDR3 runs to 14 residues. CDR3 protein: CASSRTGLYNEQFF. CDR3 nucleotide sequence: TGTGCCAGCAGCCGGACAGGGCTCTACAATGAGCAGTTCTTC.

The chain uses TRBV4-2 and TRBJ2-7; 7 nucleotides align to TRBD2. V was pared by 0 bases and J by 4 bases, with 9 bases of the junction left unmatched. This CDR3 contains 16 residues. The germline V gene has CDR1 LGHNA and CDR2 YNFKEQ. The CDR3 sequence is CASSQDLQPAGYEQYF. CDR3 DNA sequence: TGTGCCAGCAGCCAAGATCTCCAGCCAGCGGGGTACGAGCAGTACTTC.

This rearrangement joins TRBV6-5 to TRBJ2-7; perhaps TRBD1 as D (5 bases). The CDR3 spans 14 residues. Germline assignment: CDR1 MNHEY and CDR2 SVGAGI. V shed 6 bases and J shed 1 base, with 13 bases lying between them. For the CDR3, the DNA is TGTGCCAGCAGGGAGTCAGGGCGGTCCTACGAGCAGTACTTC. It specifies CASRESGRSYEQYF.

The genes are TRBV7-9 and TRBJ2-3; possibly TRBD2 for D (7 bases). CDR1 SEHNR and CDR2 FQNEAQ come from the germline V gene (reference sequence). The CDR3 sequence is 15 residues long. V dropped 5 bases and J dropped 6 bases, with 18 bases sitting between them. The CDR3 region is CASSTLGGPGDTQYF. The CDR3 DNA reads as TGTGCCAGCAGCACCCTCGGGGGGCCCGGGGATACGCAGTATTTT. Filled out from reference TRBV7-9 and TRBJ2-3, the complete variable domain reads DTGVSQNPRHKITKRGQNVTFRCDPISEHNRLYWYRQTLGQGPEFLTYFQNEAQLEKSRLLSDRFSAERPKGSFSTLEIQRTEQGDSAMYLCASSTLGGPGDTQYFGPGTRLTVL.

Concerning this clone itself: An end of the junction does not agree with germline; a read error may underlie this. This rearrangement joins TRBV5-1 to TRBJ2-1, with TRBD2 matching over 10 bases. Germline V CDR1 and CDR2: SGHRS, YFSETQ. This CDR3 is 13 amino acids long. CDR3 bases: TGTGCCAGCATACGACTAGCGGGCGATGAGCAGTTCTTC. Protein sequence: CASIRLAGDEQFF.

This clone was seen only a few times. The chain links TRBV5-1 to TRBJ1-2, with a possible D match to TRBD1 (6 bases). V was cut by 2 bases and J by 4 bases, with 15 bases left in between. Per germline, CDR1 SGHRS and CDR2 YFSETQ. The length of the CDR3 is 15 residues. The CDR3 is CASSFTREQGYGYTF. CDR3 bases: TGCGCCAGCAGCTTTACGCGAGAACAGGGCTATGGCTACACCTTC.

This chain links TRBV6-5 with TRBJ1-1, with D maybe TRBD1 (5 bases). V lost 2 bases and J lost 5, with 9 bases in between. This CDR3 has 13 amino acids. Germline CDR1 MNHEY, CDR2 SVGAGI. The chain's CDR3 is CASSYRPGTEAFF. The CDR3 DNA follows: TGTGCCAGCAGTTACCGGCCAGGGACTGAAGCTTTCTTT.

This clone has only a few counts. J is TRBJ2-3 and V is TRBV14; 7 bases fit TRBD2. V gave up 4 bases and J gave up 2 bases; unmatched junction bases: 6. This CDR3 has 15 residues. Germline assignment: CDR1 SGHDN and CDR2 FVKESK. The CDR3 here is CASSPGLRDTDTQYF. As DNA, the CDR3 is TGTGCCAGCAGCCCGGGACTAAGGGACACAGATACGCAGTATTTT.

This clone was observed a few times. The chain recombines TRBV7-9 with TRBJ1-1, with D unresolved. V dropped 5 bases and J dropped 1 base, with 8 bases sitting between them. The CDR3 runs to 13 residues. Germline-derived CDR1 and CDR2 are SEHNR and FQNEAQ (reference sequence). The CDR3 loop reads CASSPNRNTEAFF. In DNA form, the CDR3 reads TGTGCCAGCAGCCCGAATCGGAACACTGAAGCTTTCTTT.

J is TRBJ2-5 and V is TRBV6-5; TRBD1 or TRBD2 may be the D gene (7 bases each). The ends were cut back, 7 bases at V and 3 bases at J, with 15 bases in the middle. CDR3 length: 14 residues. Germline CDR1 reads MNHEY; CDR2 reads SVGAGI. The CDR3 nucleotides read TGTGCCAGCACCAGGGGGGGGAGAAAAGAGACCCAGTACTTC. It is translated as CASTRGGRKETQYF.

J is TRBJ1-3 and V is TRBV19, with a possible D match to TRBD1 (5 bases). Germline CDR1 is LNHDA and CDR2 is SQIVND (reference sequence). The CDR3 consists of 17 residues. With 5 bases removed from V and 4 bases from J, the gap between germline ends came to 21 bases. CDR3 in amino acids: CASSSAGNLVGGNTIYF. The CDR3 DNA reads TGTGCCAGTAGTTCGGCAGGGAATCTTGTGGGAGGAAACACCATATATTTT.

The genes are TRBV12-5 and TRBJ2-5; no clear D. Germline V lookup: CDR1 LGHNT, CDR2 FRNRAP. V was trimmed by 7 bases and J by 2 bases, leaving 8 bases between them. This CDR3 is 12 amino acids long. CDR3 sequence (DNA): TGTGCTAGTGCCCCACCTCAAGAGACCCAGTACTTC. Translation gives CASAPPQETQYF.

The chain couples TRBV4-1 to TRBJ2-2; 9 bases line up with TRBD2. V shed 1 base, J shed 3 bases, and the junction held 6 bases outside the gene matches. The length of the CDR3 is 17 residues. CDR1 is MGHRA and CDR2 is YSYEKL in the germline V gene. The CDR3 is CASSQALLAGYTGELFF. The CDR3 DNA sequence: TGCGCCAGCAGCCAAGCGTTGCTAGCGGGGTACACCGGGGAGCTGTTTTTT.

The gene calls are TRBV7-2 and TRBJ1-2; TRBD1 might be the D (5 bases). From germline, CDR1 is SGHTA and CDR2 FQGNSA. The V gene lost 2 bases and the J gene lost 6 bases, with 10 bases spanning the gap. The CDR3 runs to 13 residues. The CDR3 nucleotides are TGTGCCAGCAGCTTACGGGGGGGAGATGGCTACACCTTC. Amino acid sequence: CASSLRGGDGYTF.

The V call is TRBV27, the J call TRBJ2-3; the D gene is possibly TRBD1 (6 bases). The CDR3 has 15 amino acids. The germline V and J ends were trimmed by 4 bases and 1 base, with 12 bases remaining between them. Germline values: CDR1 MNHEY, CDR2 SMNVEV (reference sequence). The CDR3 nucleotides read TGTGCCAGCAGTTCAGGGGTGCCCGGCACAGATACGCAGTATTTT. Translating it yields CASSSGVPGTDTQYF.

The chain's CDR3 is CASSLISTAEAFF. CDR3 sequence (DNA): TGTGCCAGCAGCTTAATTTCGACAGCTGAAGCTTTCTTT. The chain links TRBV5-5 to TRBJ1-1; the D gene is possibly TRBD1 (5 bases). Trimming took 2 bases from V and 6 from J, leaving 11 bases between them. Germline V CDR1 and CDR2: SGHKS, YYEKEE (reference sequence). The CDR3 is 13 amino acids.

The J gene is TRBJ1-4, the V gene TRBV19; no clear D gene. Germline values: CDR1 LNHDA, CDR2 SQIVND (reference sequence). Trimming took 5 bases from V and 8 from J, leaving 12 bases between them. The CDR3 covers 13 residues. The CDR3 bases are TGTGCCAGTAGTTCACGTTCTCGAGAAAAACTGTTTTTT. Amino acid sequence: CASSSRSREKLFF.

The chain uses TRBV9 and TRBJ1-4, with D hard to call. With 7 bases removed from V and 7 bases from J, the gap between germline ends came to 17 bases. There are 14 residues in the CDR3. The germline V gene encodes CDR1 SGDLS and CDR2 YYNGEE. CDR3 loop: CASSFTERTEKLFF. The CDR3 nucleotides read TGTGCCAGCTCGTTTACTGAGAGAACTGAAAAACTGTTTTTT.

The chain has TRBV6-1 and TRBJ2-3, with unresolved D. The CDR3 is made up of 12 amino acids. The germline V and J ends were trimmed by 1 base and 6 bases, with 5 bases remaining between them. CDR1 is MNHNS and CDR2 is SASEGT in the germline V gene. The CDR3 DNA reads TGTGCCAGCAGTGAAGGTGAGGATACGCAGTATTTT. It specifies CASSEGEDTQYF.

The chain has TRBV6-5 and TRBJ2-7, with 9 bases aligning to TRBD1. The germline CDR1 and CDR2 sequences are MNHEY and SVGAGI. J gave up 2 bases and V 6 bases, and 8 bases lay outside the gene matches. CDR3 length: 15 amino acids. The CDR3 sequence is CASRPTGGGTYEQYF. The CDR3 region has the DNA TGTGCCAGCAGGCCGACAGGGGGAGGTACCTACGAGCAGTACTTC.

Written as DNA, the CDR3 is TGTGCCAGCAGCTTAGATGGGACTTCATACAATGAGCAGTTCTTC. It yields the protein CASSLDGTSYNEQFF. The chain joins TRBV7-7 to TRBJ2-1; tentative D call: TRBD2 (6 bases). The germline CDR1 and CDR2 sequences are SSHAT and FNYEAQ (reference sequence). The CDR3 is made up of 15 amino acids. V shed 1 base and J shed 4 bases, with 11 bases lying between them.

The V and J genes are TRBV25-1 and TRBJ1-2; no clear D gene. Trimming took off 8 bases at V and 8 bases at J, with 15 bases between the two ends. Germline loops: CDR1 MGHDK, CDR2 SYGVNS. The CDR3 length is 12 residues. CDR3: CASFSGLGGYTF. The CDR3 DNA reads TGTGCCAGCTTCTCTGGGTTGGGAGGCTACACCTTC.

The chain has TRBV5-1 and TRBJ1-3, with 8 bases aligning to TRBD1. Trimming cost V 0 bases and J 2 bases; bases outside gene matches: 10. The CDR3 totals 18 residues. CDR1 is SGHRS and CDR2 is YFSETQ in the germline V gene. Written as DNA, the CDR3 is TGCGCCAGCAGCTTGGCTCCGGACAGGGAAAGCCCTGGAAACACCATATATTTT. Its translation: CASSLAPDRESPGNTIYF.

This rearrangement joins TRBV18 to TRBJ1-3; D might be TRBD1 (6 bases). Between the trimmed V and J ends, which lost 3 bases and 2 bases, there was a span of 14 bases. CDR1 KGHSH and CDR2 LQKENI come from the germline V gene. The CDR3 is made up of 16 amino acids. CDR3 DNA: TGTGCCAGCTCACCCTTGACAGGCAACACTGGAAACACCATATATTTT. This encodes CASSPLTGNTGNTIYF.

The V gene is TRBV19, the J gene TRBJ1-5; no definite D call. Germline V gene data show CDR1 as LNHDA and CDR2 as SQIVND (reference sequence). CDR3 length: 10 residues. The V and J ends lost 9 bases and 12 bases respectively, with 12 bases between them. The CDR3 bases are TGTGCCAGCCAAGGTGGAATCCAGCATTTT. It yields the protein CASQGGIQHF.

This chain connects TRBV19 to TRBJ2-2; D is uncertain. The V end was cut by 4 bases, the J end by 7 bases, with 13 bases between. The CDR3 sequence is 14 residues long. The germline V gene encodes CDR1 LNHDA and CDR2 SQIVND (reference sequence). CDR3 sequence: CASSRVGQYGELFF. The CDR3 nucleotides read TGTGCCAGTAGTAGGGTCGGCCAGTACGGGGAGCTGTTTTTT.

The chain employs TRBV19 and TRBJ2-7; the match to TRBD1 covers 7 bases. Germline V gene sequence: CDR1 LNHDA, CDR2 SQIVND (reference sequence). J was trimmed by 3 bases and V by 4 bases; bases with no gene match: 9. This CDR3 is built from 15 residues. This CDR3 is CASSSLLQGRYEQYF. DNA for the CDR3: TGTGCCAGTAGTAGTCTCTTACAGGGGCGCTACGAGCAGTACTTC. Looking up the rest from reference TRBV19 and TRBJ2-7 gives the full variable domain: DGGITQSPKYLFRKEGQNVTLSCEQNLNHDAMYWYRQDPGQGLRLIYYSQIVNDFQKGDIAEGYSVSREKKESFPLTVTSAQKNPTAFYLCASSSLLQGRYEQYFGPGTRLTVT.

A remark on this clone: At the DNA level, this CDR3 is encoded by other sequences in the same sample as well. The genes are TRBV28 and TRBJ1-1; unclear D gene. The CDR3 consists of 12 residues. CDR1 MDHEN and CDR2 SYDVKM come from the germline V gene. Trimming removed 1 base from V and 1 base from J, with 1 base in between. CDR3 bases: TGTGCCAGCAGTTTATCGAACACTGAAGCTTTCTTT. It encodes CASSLSNTEAFF.

As concerns this clone: One junction end does not reproduce the germline sequence, and a read error may be involved. The chain links TRBV7-9 to TRBJ2-5; D is possibly TRBD1 (5 bases). The germline V gene encodes CDR1 SEHNR and CDR2 FQNEAQ (reference sequence). The CDR3 consists of 13 residues. The chain's CDR3 is CASSLLGREAQYF. CDR3 coding DNA: TGTGCCAGCAGCCTACTGGGGCGAGAGGCCCAGTACTTC.

The chain employs TRBV27 and TRBJ1-4; D gene ambiguous. Germline CDR1 and CDR2: MNHEY and SMNVEV (reference sequence). This CDR3 is built from 15 residues. V lost 5 bases to trimming and J lost 0 bases, with 10 bases between them. The CDR3 coding sequence is TGTGCCAGCAGTGACCAGACGGCAACTAATGAAAAACTGTTTTTT. It codes for CASSDQTATNEKLFF.

The V gene is TRBV2, the J gene TRBJ2-5; perhaps D is TRBD1 or TRBD2 (5 bases each). Germline V CDR1 and CDR2: SNHLY, FYNNEI. There are 10 residues in the CDR3. V lost 8 bases, J lost 4 bases, and 5 bases lay in between. CDR3 residues: CASGGETQYF. The CDR3 DNA reads as TGTGCCAGCGGGGGAGAGACCCAGTACTTC.